Many counts were recorded for the clone carrying this T cell receptor (beta chain). TCRdb re-called the 5' RACE reads through MiXCR, storing one row per CDR3 protein. The sample contains 250,000 or so distinct CDR3 sequences, about 10% of which appear only once. V was trimmed by 5 bases and J by 7 bases, leaving 12 bases between them. In germline, CDR1 is SGHAT, CDR2 FQNNGV. CDR3 length: 13 amino acids. This sample is part of a study of CD8 T cells in ankylosing spondylitis. The receptor comes from a male donor with ankylosing spondylitis or in good health (not recorded which). Source material: blood, either unsorted or a sorted T cell fraction (not recorded which). V is TRBV11-2 and J is TRBJ1-3; D unresolved. CDR3 DNA: TGTGCCAGCAGCCGATTAGCGACGAACACCATATATTTT. Protein: CASSRLATNTIYF. The complete variable domain, with remaining parts taken from reference TRBV11-2 and TRBJ1-3, reads EAGVAQSPRYKIIEKRQSVAFWCNPISGHATLYWYQQILGQGPKLLIQFQNNGVVDDSQLPKDRFSAERLKGVDSTLKIQPAKLEDSAVYLCASSRLATNTIYFGEGSWLTVV.